A single sample gave rise to the 21 T cell receptor beta chains below, sequenced in a study of T cell responses to AZD1222 COVID-19 vaccine. Libraries were prepared by immunoSEQ multiplex PCR; TCRdb keeps only in-frame clonotypes and omits some of them. The sample shows some 130,000 clones, approximately 91% of them seen only once. The sequencing used peripheral blood, collected 28 days after the second AZD1222 dose. These receptor sequences come from an adult who received the AZD1222 COVID-19 vaccine.

The J gene is TRBJ2-3, the V gene TRBV5-4; D gene unclear. Germline lookup yields CDR1 SGHNT and CDR2 YYREEE (reference sequence). The CDR3 is 11 amino acids. The ends were cut back, 2 bases at V and 3 bases at J, with 1 base in the middle. The CDR3 sequence: CASSLTDTQYF. The CDR3 nucleotides read TGTGCCAGCAGCTTAACAGATACGCAGTATTTT.

This clone has a handful of counts. V usage is TRBV2 and J usage is TRBJ1-4; D unresolved. V dropped 5 bases and J dropped 5 bases, with 12 bases sitting between them. This CDR3 contains 14 residues. CDR1 and CDR2 (germline): SNHLY, FYNNEI. The CDR3 coding sequence is TGTGCCAGCAGTCAGGCCTGGACCAATGAAAAACTGTTTTTT. Translated: CASSQAWTNEKLFF.

V is TRBV19 and J is TRBJ2-1; tentative D call: TRBD2 (6 bases). The CDR3 extends over 13 amino acids. V was shortened by 0 bases and J by 9 bases, with 9 bases between the two germline ends. CDR1 and CDR2 from the germline V gene are LNHDA and SQIVND (reference sequence). CDR3 amino acids: CASSIDLEGEQFF. The CDR3 DNA reads TGTGCCAGTAGTATAGATTTGGAGGGTGAGCAGTTCTTC.

This chain joins TRBV3-1 (or the pseudogene TRBV3-2) and TRBJ1-6; no reliable D call. The CDR3 is 12 amino acids. The V and J ends lost 0 bases and 13 bases respectively, with 7 bases between them. Per the germline V gene, CDR1 is LGHDT and CDR2 is YNNKEL (reference sequence). The CDR3 is CASSQDAPPLHF. CDR3 coding DNA: TGTGCCAGCAGCCAAGACGCACCTCCCCTCCACTTT.

The chain recombines TRBV9 with TRBJ1-1; TRBD1 might be the D (5 bases). V shed 1 base and J shed 3 bases, with 7 bases lying between them. In germline, CDR1 is SGDLS, CDR2 YYNGEE. The CDR3 totals 13 residues. CDR3 DNA: TGTGCCAGCAGCGTAATAGGGGACACTGAAGCTTTCTTT. This sequence encodes CASSVIGDTEAFF.

The chain employs TRBV5-1 and TRBJ1-2, with unresolved D. Between the trimmed V and J ends, which lost 2 bases and 3 bases, there was a span of 11 bases. The CDR3 contains 14 residues. The germline gives CDR1 SGHRS, CDR2 YFSETQ. Written as DNA, the CDR3 is TGCGCCAGCAGCTTCGAGAGTGCGGACTATGGCTACACCTTC. As protein: CASSFESADYGYTF.

The V call is TRBV5-1, the J call TRBJ1-3; D remains unclear. The CDR3 is 15 residues long. Germline CDR1 reads SGHRS; CDR2 reads YFSETQ. Trimming left V 0 bases short and J 2 bases short, with 9 bases between. CDR3 nucleotide sequence: TGCGCCAGCAGCTTGGAGGGAGGGACTGGAAACACCATATATTTT. Encoded protein: CASSLEGGTGNTIYF.

The V and J genes are TRBV7-9 and TRBJ1-4; D not resolved. Looked up from germline, CDR1 is SEHNR and CDR2 is FQNEAQ (reference sequence). The CDR3 spans 16 residues. Between the trimmed V and J ends, which lost 0 bases and 6 bases, there was a span of 14 bases. CDR3 in amino acids: CASSLASGGSYEKLFF. CDR3 coding DNA: TGTGCCAGCAGCTTAGCGAGCGGAGGGAGTTATGAAAAACTGTTTTTT. Combining the CDR3 with reference TRBV7-9 and TRBJ1-4 gives the whole variable domain DTGVSQNPRHKITKRGQNVTFRCDPISEHNRLYWYRQTLGQGPEFLTYFQNEAQLEKSRLLSDRFSAERPKGSFSTLEIQRTEQGDSAMYLCASSLASGGSYEKLFFGSGTQLSVL.

The chain employs TRBV28 and TRBJ2-3, with TRBD2 matching over 11 bases. Germline-derived CDR1 and CDR2 are MDHEN and SYDVKM. CDR3 length equals 17 residues. V was pared by 6 bases and J by 0 bases, with 8 bases of the junction left unmatched. CDR3 sequence: CASRGTSGPQSTDTQYF. The CDR3 DNA sequence: TGTGCCAGCAGGGGGACTAGCGGCCCCCAGAGCACAGATACGCAGTATTTT.

This clone turned up a few times. The rearrangement links TRBV29-1 to TRBJ2-2; D perhaps matches TRBD2 (5 bases). The CDR3 sequence is 15 residues long. The V end was cut by 3 bases, the J end by 1 base, with 12 bases between. The V gene's germline CDR1 is SQVTM and CDR2 ANQGSEA. CDR3 region: CSVEGFRENTGELFF. The CDR3 DNA sequence: TGCAGCGTTGAGGGGTTTCGGGAGAACACCGGGGAGCTGTTTTTT.

The genes are TRBV9 and TRBJ1-5, with a tentative D call TRBD1 (5 bases). V lost 4 bases and J 0 bases, leaving 17 bases between the germline ends. This CDR3 has 17 residues. Germline V gene lookup returns CDR1 SGDLS and CDR2 YYNGEE. In DNA, the CDR3 is TGTGCCAGCAGCCCTATCGGACAATCTGATAGCAATCAGCCCCAGCATTTT. Its protein is CASSPIGQSDSNQPQHF.

This clone occurred once. DNA for the CDR3: TGTGCCAGCAGTGTCGGGGCGACCTACGAGCAGTACTTC. The encoded protein is CASSVGATYEQYF. This chain uses TRBV12-3 or TRBV12-4 with TRBJ2-7; D assignment may be TRBD1 or TRBD2 (5 bases each). CDR3 length: 13 amino acids. Trimming shortened V by 5 bases and J by 2 bases, and 10 bases separated the two germline ends.

The V call is TRBV10-3, the J call TRBJ1-5; TRBD1 matches at 7 bases. CDR1 ENHRY and CDR2 SYGVKD come from the germline V gene. The length of the CDR3 is 15 residues. The trim removed 2 bases at V and 5 bases at J, leaving 6 bases unmatched. DNA for the CDR3: TGTGCCATCAGTGAGAGGGGTCAGGGGGATCAGCCCCAGCATTTT. Protein: CAISERGQGDQPQHF.

The genes are TRBV27 and TRBJ1-1, with 9 bases aligning to TRBD1. The CDR3 loop spans 18 amino acids. CDR1 is MNHEY, CDR2 SMNVEV, per germline (reference sequence). V lost 5 bases to trimming and J lost 5 bases; unmatched junction nucleotides: 18. CDR3 DNA: TGTGCCAGCAGTCCCCCGGACGCGACAGGGGGAAAGGAGACTGAAGCTTTCTTT. Translation gives CASSPPDATGGKETEAFF.

This clone was observed a single time. J is TRBJ2-1 and V is TRBV7-8; D is unresolved. This CDR3 contains 17 residues. The germline V gene encodes CDR1 SGHVS and CDR2 FQNEAQ. V gave up 6 bases and J gave up 0 bases, with 18 bases separating them. CDR3 sequence reads: CASRLTWTDSSYNEQFF. Written as DNA, the CDR3 is TGTGCCAGCAGGTTAACATGGACCGATAGCTCCTACAATGAGCAGTTCTTC.

The V call is TRBV6-5, the J call TRBJ1-6; weak D call: TRBD1 (6 bases). V shed 7 bases and J shed 7 bases, with 8 bases lying between them. CDR3 length: 12 residues. Per the germline V gene, CDR1 is MNHEY and CDR2 is SVGAGI. The CDR3 region has the DNA TGTGCCAGCAAAGGGGGAAATTCACCCCTCCACTTT. This sequence encodes CASKGGNSPLHF.

This chain links TRBV5-1 with TRBJ2-7; D may be TRBD1 or TRBD2 (6 bases each). The germline V gene encodes CDR1 SGHRS and CDR2 YFSETQ. The CDR3 is 16 residues long. Trimming cost V 2 bases and J 0 bases, with 15 bases left between them. CDR3 DNA sequence: TGCGCCAGCAGCTTCGGGGGCGGTATCCCCTCCTACGAGCAGTACTTC. It is translated as CASSFGGGIPSYEQYF.

The gene calls are TRBV18 and TRBJ2-1; D may be TRBD1 or TRBD2 (5 bases each). CDR1 is KGHSH, CDR2 LQKENI, per germline. This CDR3 is built from 13 residues. Between the trimmed V and J ends, which lost 3 bases and 9 bases, there was a span of 12 bases. The CDR3 spells CASSPSARGEQFF. The CDR3 bases are TGTGCCAGCTCACCTTCGGCGAGGGGTGAGCAGTTCTTC.

The chain joins TRBV3-1 (or the pseudogene TRBV3-2) to TRBJ2-1, with TRBD2 matching over 11 bases. This CDR3 spans 15 amino acids. V gave up 3 bases and J gave up 2 bases; unmatched junction bases: 0. Per germline, CDR1 LGHDT and CDR2 YNNKEL (reference sequence). The CDR3, as DNA: TGTGCCAGCAGCCATAGCGGGAGGGCCTACAATGAGCAGTTCTTC. Protein product: CASSHSGRAYNEQFF.

The chain recombines TRBV5-1 with TRBJ2-5, with D hard to call. The CDR3 consists of 13 residues. Trimming stripped 3 bases from V and 3 bases from J, with 9 bases between. Germline V lookup: CDR1 SGHRS, CDR2 YFSETQ. The CDR3 DNA sequence: TGCGCCAGCAGCTCCTCATTCGAAGAGACCCAGTACTTC. Protein product: CASSSSFEETQYF.

This clone is a singleton in its sample. The chain couples TRBV28 to TRBJ1-3; the match to TRBD1 covers 9 bases. The germline CDR1 and CDR2 sequences are MDHEN and SYDVKM. The CDR3 length is 18 residues. Trimming removed 6 bases from V and 4 bases from J; junction bases left unmatched: 16. CDR3: CASSLTGGSGQRGNTIYF. DNA for the CDR3: TGTGCCAGCAGCCTCACAGGGGGCAGTGGGCAAAGGGGAAACACCATATATTTT.